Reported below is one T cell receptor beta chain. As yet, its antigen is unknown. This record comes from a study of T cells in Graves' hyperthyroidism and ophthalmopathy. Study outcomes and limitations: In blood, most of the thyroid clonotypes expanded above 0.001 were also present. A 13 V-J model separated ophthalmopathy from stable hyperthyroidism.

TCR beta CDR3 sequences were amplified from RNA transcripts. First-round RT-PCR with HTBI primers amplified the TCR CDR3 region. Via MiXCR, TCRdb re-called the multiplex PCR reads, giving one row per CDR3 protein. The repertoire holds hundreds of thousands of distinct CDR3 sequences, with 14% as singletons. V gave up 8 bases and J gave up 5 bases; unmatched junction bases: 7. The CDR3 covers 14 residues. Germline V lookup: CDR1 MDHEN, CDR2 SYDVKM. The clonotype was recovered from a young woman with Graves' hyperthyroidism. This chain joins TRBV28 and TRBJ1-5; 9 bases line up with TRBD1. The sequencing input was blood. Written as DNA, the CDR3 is TGTGCCAGCGGGGACAGGGTGAGGGATCAGCCCCAGCATTTT. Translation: CASGDRVRDQPQHF.